The entry that follows covers one T cell receptor beta chain sequence. The record originates from a study of T cells in Graves' hyperthyroidism and ophthalmopathy. Amplification of TCR beta CDR3 regions used RNA as the template. During a first-round RT-PCR of the TCR CDR3, the HTBI primer set was used. TCRdb redid the calling of the multiplex PCR reads with MiXCR, one entry per CDR3 protein. The data contain some 620,000 distinct CDR3 sequences, roughly 17% of them singletons. Diagnosis rested on symptoms, serum thyroxine and TRAb, thyroid ultrasound, and orbital computed tomography. The specimen sequenced was blood. The TCR comes from a woman younger than 45 with Graves' hyperthyroidism.

DNA for the CDR3: TGTGCCAGTATGCCGGGACACAACACTGAAGCTTTCTTT. Translation gives CASMPGHNTEAFF. This chain joins TRBV19 and TRBJ1-1, with a possible D match to TRBD1 (6 bases). V gave up 7 bases and J gave up 2 bases, with 11 bases separating them. CDR1 and CDR2 (germline): LNHDA, SQIVND (reference sequence). CDR3 length: 13 amino acids.